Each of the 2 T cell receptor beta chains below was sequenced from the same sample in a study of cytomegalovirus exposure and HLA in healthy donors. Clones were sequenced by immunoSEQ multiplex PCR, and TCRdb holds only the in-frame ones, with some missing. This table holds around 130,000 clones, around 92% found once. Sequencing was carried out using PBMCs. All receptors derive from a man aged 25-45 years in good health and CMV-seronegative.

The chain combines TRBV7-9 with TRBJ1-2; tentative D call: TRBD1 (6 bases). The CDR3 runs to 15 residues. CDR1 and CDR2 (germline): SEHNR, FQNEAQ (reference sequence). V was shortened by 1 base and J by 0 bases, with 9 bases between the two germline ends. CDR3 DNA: TGTGCCAGCAGCTTAGAAACAGGGTCTAACTATGGCTACACCTTC. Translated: CASSLETGSNYGYTF.

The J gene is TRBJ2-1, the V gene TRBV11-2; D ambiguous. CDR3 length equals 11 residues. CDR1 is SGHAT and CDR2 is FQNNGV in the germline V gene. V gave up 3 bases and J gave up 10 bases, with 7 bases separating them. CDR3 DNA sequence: TGTGCCAGCAGCTTTAGGCGGGAGCAGTTCTTC. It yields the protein CASSFRREQFF.